The 20 T cell receptor beta chains in this list originate from one sample, sequenced in a study of cytomegalovirus exposure and HLA in healthy donors. PCR involved 60 Vbeta and 13 Jbeta primers. Sequencing used immunoSEQ multiplex PCR; TCRdb keeps in-frame clones, though not all of them. The table lists more than 100,000 clones, around three quarters of them singletons. Sequencing used PBMCs. Every receptor here comes from a man between 35 and 55 years old in good health and CMV-seronegative.

As to this clone: This CDR3 fails to terminate in the conserved phenylalanine or tryptophan, so it likely reflects a read error. This chain links TRBV10-3 with TRBJ2-7, with TRBD1 as a possible D gene (5 bases). From germline, CDR1 is ENHRY and CDR2 SYGVKD. Trimming left V 3 bases short and J 2 bases short, with 11 bases between. The CDR3 consists of 14 residues. For the CDR3, the DNA is TGTGCCATCAGTGAATTGGACAATCCCTACGAGCAGTACCTC. This gives the protein CAISELDNPYEQYL.

The chain carries TRBV25-1 and TRBJ2-2; 7 bases agree with TRBD1. This CDR3 contains 14 residues. V shed 8 bases and J 1 base; nucleotides not matched to a gene: 4. Germline V lookup: CDR1 MGHDK, CDR2 SYGVNS. The CDR3 DNA reads TGTGCCAGCCAAAGGACAGGGAACACCGGGGAGCTGTTTTTT. Residues: CASQRTGNTGELFF.

The chain recombines TRBV7-6 with TRBJ2-3; 7 bases line up with TRBD2. The CDR3 runs 14 residues. Per the germline V gene, CDR1 is SGHVS and CDR2 is FNYEAQ. J gave up 2 bases and V 5 bases, and 4 bases lay outside the gene matches. In DNA form, the CDR3 reads TGTGCCAGCAGCGTGGGACTACCCACAGATACGCAGTATTTT. Translated, it gives CASSVGLPTDTQYF.

This CDR3 reads CASSLNSGNTIYF. CDR3 DNA: TGTGCGAGTTCACTCAACTCTGGAAACACCATATATTTT. The rearrangement uses TRBV30 and TRBJ1-3; no reliable D call. This CDR3 contains 13 residues. CDR1 is GTSNPN and CDR2 is SVGIG in the germline V gene (reference sequence).

In its sample, this clone was seen a few times. V gene TRBV28 combines with J gene TRBJ1-2, with D possibly being TRBD1 (5 bases). The V gene lost 2 bases and the J gene lost 4 bases, with 11 bases spanning the gap. The germline V gene encodes CDR1 MDHEN and CDR2 SYDVKM. The CDR3 extends over 14 amino acids. DNA of the CDR3: TGTGCCAGCAGTTTAGGGGCCGGATTCTATGGCTACACCTTC. This sequence encodes CASSLGAGFYGYTF.

The chain links TRBV5-1 to TRBJ2-3, with a tentative D call TRBD1 (5 bases). V lost 8 bases, J lost 0 bases, and 13 bases lay in between. The CDR3 loop spans 14 amino acids. The germline V gene encodes CDR1 SGHRS and CDR2 YFSETQ. CDR3 in amino acids: CASNRQSSTDTQYF. CDR3 DNA sequence: TGCGCCAGTAACCGACAGTCTAGCACAGATACGCAGTATTTT.

The table lists this clone with a count of one. The chain recombines TRBV28 with TRBJ2-5; D is undetermined. Per germline, CDR1 MDHEN and CDR2 SYDVKM. The CDR3 spans 12 residues. The V end was cut by 3 bases, the J end by 7 bases, with 9 bases between. The CDR3 sequence: CASSLLARTQYF. Here the CDR3 DNA reads TGTGCCAGCAGTTTGTTAGCAAGGACCCAGTACTTC.

The V and J genes are TRBV5-4 and TRBJ1-6; 10 positions agree with TRBD1. V lost 5 bases and J lost 14; bases outside the gene matches: 13. Germline CDR1 reads SGHNT; CDR2 reads YYREEE (reference sequence). The CDR3 covers 15 residues. The CDR3 bases are TGTGCCAGCAGAGGGAGGGGACAGGGGAAAAGGACCCTCCACTTT. Translation: CASRGRGQGKRTLHF.

The chain employs TRBV9 and TRBJ1-5; D might be TRBD1 (6 bases). The CDR3 is made up of 19 amino acids. CDR1 SGDLS and CDR2 YYNGEE come from the germline V gene. V lost 0 bases and J 0 bases, leaving 19 bases between the germline ends. CDR3 sequence: CASSVAPQGQTYSNQPQHF. The CDR3 DNA is TGTGCCAGCAGCGTAGCTCCCCAGGGGCAAACTTATAGCAATCAGCCCCAGCATTTT.

The chain is built from TRBV5-1 and TRBJ2-7; no firm D call. The CDR3 runs to 13 residues. The germline V gene encodes CDR1 SGHRS and CDR2 YFSETQ. The germline V and J ends were trimmed by 0 bases and 6 bases, with 10 bases remaining between them. The CDR3 DNA reads as TGCGCCAGCAGCTTGGTGGGCTCCGCCGAGCAGTACTTC. Protein sequence: CASSLVGSAEQYF.

This rearrangement joins TRBV9 to TRBJ2-2; 12 nucleotides match TRBD2. The CDR3 is made up of 19 amino acids. The junction had 6 bases not matched to a gene; V was cut back by 0 bases and J by 0 bases. Germline loops: CDR1 SGDLS, CDR2 YYNGEE. In nucleotides, the CDR3 is TGTGCCAGCAGCGTAGCTGCTAGCGGGGGGGCAACGAACACCGGGGAGCTGTTTTTT. It specifies CASSVAASGGATNTGELFF.

V usage is TRBV10-3 and J usage is TRBJ1-1; D is perhaps TRBD1 (6 bases). The germline V gene encodes CDR1 ENHRY and CDR2 SYGVKD. The CDR3 covers 13 residues. Trimming removed 7 bases at V and 4 bases at J, with 13 bases between. The CDR3 bases are TGTGCCATCACCCCGGGGGGCGGCACTGAAGCTTTCTTT. Protein product: CAITPGGGTEAFF.

The J gene is TRBJ1-1, the V gene TRBV15, with no clear D. CDR1 is LNHNV, CDR2 YYDKDF, per germline (reference sequence). The CDR3 contains 15 residues. Trimming left V 1 base short and J 6 bases short, with 15 bases between. The CDR3 nucleotides are TGTGCCACCAGCAGAGGACTGGTTCATCCACCTGAAGCTTTCTTT. It codes for CATSRGLVHPPEAFF.

The gene calls are TRBV27 and TRBJ2-2; 7 bases match TRBD1. Trimming at V came to 6 bases and at J to 4 bases, leaving 14 bases not matched to a gene. The CDR3 covers 17 residues. Germline lookup yields CDR1 MNHEY and CDR2 SMNVEV (reference sequence). CDR3 in amino acids: CASSSPSRGIRTGELFF. The CDR3 DNA is TGTGCCAGCAGCTCTCCCAGCAGGGGGATCCGCACCGGGGAGCTGTTTTTT.

This chain links TRBV6-5 with TRBJ2-3; the D is unclear. Trimming removed 5 bases at V and 0 bases at J, with 12 bases between. The CDR3 spans 15 residues. CDR1 is MNHEY, CDR2 SVGAGI, per germline. CDR3 sequence (DNA): TGTGCCAGCAGTCCCGGGTGGTCTAGCACAGATACGCAGTATTTT. Amino acids: CASSPGWSSTDTQYF.

This chain links TRBV7-3 with TRBJ2-1; D is possibly TRBD2 (5 bases). The CDR3 extends over 15 amino acids. Germline lookup yields CDR1 SGHTA and CDR2 FQGTGA. V lost 0 bases and J 7 bases, leaving 13 bases between the germline ends. The CDR3, as DNA: TGTGCCAGCAGCTTAACCCCGGGGAGTCTAAATGAGCAGTTCTTC. Translated: CASSLTPGSLNEQFF.

The V and J genes are TRBV28 and TRBJ1-2; 7 nucleotides match TRBD1. The CDR3 contains 13 residues. Germline loops: CDR1 MDHEN, CDR2 SYDVKM. V trimming: 3 bases; J trimming: 7 bases; junction bases outside the gene matches: 5. CDR3 region: CASSLRQGGGYTF. The CDR3 DNA sequence: TGTGCCAGCAGTTTGAGACAGGGCGGTGGCTACACCTTC.

This rearrangement joins TRBV5-1 to TRBJ2-1; 11 nucleotides match TRBD2. This CDR3 spans 15 amino acids. Trimming at V came to 4 bases and at J to 4 bases, leaving 4 bases not matched to a gene. Germline CDR1 reads SGHRS; CDR2 reads YFSETQ. The CDR3 here is CASSLLAGAYNEQFF. DNA for the CDR3: TGCGCCAGCAGCCTACTAGCGGGAGCATACAATGAGCAGTTCTTC.

The chain combines TRBV6-4 with TRBJ2-3, with D maybe TRBD2 (6 bases). The CDR3 sequence is 16 residues long. V lost 7 bases to trimming and J lost 1 base, with 18 bases between them. Looked up from germline, CDR1 is MRHNA and CDR2 is SNTAGT. CDR3 loop: CASNKIGGFGTDTQYF. The CDR3 DNA sequence: TGTGCCAGCAACAAAATAGGAGGGTTTGGCACAGATACGCAGTATTTT.

The V call is TRBV29-1, the J call TRBJ2-6; a possible D gene is TRBD1 (5 bases). Germline V lookup: CDR1 SQVTM, CDR2 ANQGSEA. The V and J ends lost 6 bases and 2 bases respectively, with 17 bases between them. The CDR3 contains 16 residues. CDR3 sequence reads: CSVSTESSAGANVLTF. The CDR3 region has the DNA TGCAGCGTATCGACAGAGTCCTCCGCTGGGGCCAACGTCCTGACTTTC.